This T cell receptor beta chain was recorded in a study of T cell responses to AZD1222 COVID-19 vaccine. TCRdb's copy holds only in-frame clones and misses some; the assay was immunoSEQ multiplex PCR. The sample yields approximately 96,000 clones, 70% to 90% seen once. About this clone: Its target is not known.

Notes on the study in general: Targets within unmutated variant regions were reportedly found for nearly half of spike-specific TCRs.

The material was peripheral blood, obtained 28 days after the second AZD1222 dose. The source of this sequence is an adult who received the AZD1222 COVID-19 vaccine.

The CDR3 reads CASSLTGSGNTIYF. CDR3 sequence (DNA): TGTGCCAGCAGCTTGACAGGATCTGGAAACACCATATATTTT. This chain links TRBV11-3 with TRBJ1-3, with D perhaps matching TRBD1 (6 bases). Trimming shortened V by 3 bases and J by 1 base, and 7 bases separated the two germline ends. The CDR3 has 14 residues. Germline V gives CDR1 SGHNT, CDR2 YENEEA.